This entry lists 24 T cell receptor beta chains sequenced from one sample in a study of CD8 T cells in Susac syndrome. Random hexamers were used to reverse transcribe the RNA input (about 0.5 to 1 ug). TCRdb recomputed calls from the immunoSEQ multiplex PCR reads with MiXCR, one row per CDR3 protein. The table has 130,000 or so distinct CDR3 sequences, 75% to 90% seen once. Material for sequencing was CD8+ T cells from PBMCs. Receptors were obtained from a human donor with multiple sclerosis.

The chain employs TRBV13 and TRBJ2-1; D might be TRBD1 (6 bases). Per the germline V gene, CDR1 is PRHDT and CDR2 is FYEKMQ (reference sequence). The CDR3 consists of 19 residues. V gave up 5 bases and J gave up 3 bases, with 26 bases separating them. Here the CDR3 DNA reads TGTGCCAGCAGCCGCTCGACAGGTGCACCGGATAATGTCTACAATGAGCAGTTCTTC. Its translation is CASSRSTGAPDNVYNEQFF.

V is TRBV19 and J is TRBJ2-1; D is unresolved. From germline, CDR1 is LNHDA and CDR2 SQIVND (reference sequence). V was clipped by 8 bases and J by 4 bases, with 9 bases between them. The CDR3 extends over 12 amino acids. In DNA, the CDR3 is TGTGCCAGTGCGGCAGGATACAATGAGCAGTTCTTC. Its protein is CASAAGYNEQFF. The full variable domain, rest sourced from reference TRBV19 and TRBJ2-1, is DGGITQSPKYLFRKEGQNVTLSCEQNLNHDAMYWYRQDPGQGLRLIYYSQIVNDFQKGDIAEGYSVSREKKESFPLTVTSAQKNPTAFYLCASAAGYNEQFFGPGTRLTVL.

This clonotype came up a few times. The chain carries TRBV15 and TRBJ2-5; D tentatively fits TRBD1 or TRBD2 (5 bases each). CDR1 LNHNV and CDR2 YYDKDF come from the germline V gene (reference sequence). This CDR3 is 13 amino acids long. The V end lost 3 bases, the J end lost 5 bases, and 10 bases lay between the germline ends. The CDR3 sequence: CATSSIEGETQYF. Here the CDR3 DNA reads TGTGCCACCAGCAGCATTGAGGGGGAGACCCAGTACTTC.

The V and J genes are TRBV28 and TRBJ2-7, with 7 bases aligning to TRBD1. In germline, CDR1 is MDHEN, CDR2 SYDVKM. CDR3 size: 16 residues. V was clipped by 4 bases and J by 1 base; unmatched bases: 10. The CDR3 nucleotides read TGTGCCAGCAGTTCACAGAGACAGGGAATATCCTACGAGCAGTACTTC. It is translated as CASSSQRQGISYEQYF.

The rearrangement joins TRBV7-3 to TRBJ2-2; unclear D gene. This CDR3 has 14 amino acids. Trimming shortened V by 5 bases and J by 5 bases, and 12 bases separated the two germline ends. Germline loops: CDR1 SGHTA, CDR2 FQGTGA. CDR3 nucleotides: TGTGCCAGCAGCCTGTCGGGTAATACCGGGGAGCTGTTTTTT. Encoded protein: CASSLSGNTGELFF.

This clonotype turned up a few times. J is TRBJ2-7 and V is TRBV6-2 or TRBV6-3, with D perhaps matching TRBD1 (5 bases). Germline V gene sequence: CDR1 MNHEY, CDR2 SVGEGT. Trimming pared 3 bases from V and 5 bases from J, leaving 11 bases between. This CDR3 has 13 amino acids. The DNA for the CDR3 is TGTGCCAGCAGTTATCAGGGCGTGGACGAGCAGTACTTC. Amino acids: CASSYQGVDEQYF.

The chain joins TRBV12-3 or TRBV12-4 to TRBJ2-5; D is possibly TRBD1 (6 bases). CDR3 length equals 13 residues. Trimming took off 6 bases at V and 7 bases at J, with 15 bases between the two ends. CDR3 in amino acids: CASSQGQLLTQYF. The CDR3 DNA sequence: TGTGCCAGCAGCCAAGGACAGCTCTTGACCCAGTACTTC.

The chain combines TRBV7-9 with TRBJ2-1; a weak D match, TRBD1 (6 bases). V gave up 5 bases and J gave up 9 bases, with 14 bases separating them. This CDR3 contains 13 residues. Per the germline V gene, CDR1 is SEHNR and CDR2 is FQNEAQ (reference sequence). DNA of the CDR3: TGTGCCAGCAGCCCAGAGCAGGGGAGTGAGCAGTTCTTC. This encodes CASSPEQGSEQFF.

The V call is TRBV28, the J call TRBJ2-5, with 8 positions matching TRBD2. The trim removed 3 bases at V and 3 bases at J, leaving 6 bases unmatched. This CDR3 spans 15 amino acids. Looked up from germline, CDR1 is MDHEN and CDR2 is SYDVKM. This CDR3 is CASSFRGGLEETQYF. In DNA, the CDR3 is TGTGCCAGCAGTTTTCGCGGGGGGCTCGAAGAGACCCAGTACTTC.

The count of this clonotype is one. The V gene is TRBV7-9, the J gene TRBJ1-2; 9 bases match TRBD1. V lost 3 bases and J lost 6; bases outside the gene matches: 8. The germline CDR1 and CDR2 sequences are SEHNR and FQNEAQ (reference sequence). The CDR3 length is 15 residues. The CDR3 DNA is TGTGCCAGCAGCTTCGGAACCGGGACAGGGAATGGCTACACCTTC. The encoded protein is CASSFGTGTGNGYTF.

This rearrangement joins TRBV27 to TRBJ1-2, with TRBD1 as a possible D gene (6 bases). CDR1 is MNHEY, CDR2 SMNVEV, per germline (reference sequence). V lost 5 bases and J lost 1, with 14 bases in between. The CDR3 spans 15 residues. DNA for the CDR3: TGTGCCAGCAGTCCGAAACAGGGCCATAACTATGGCTACACCTTC. It is translated as CASSPKQGHNYGYTF.

This clonotype has just a few counts. The J gene is TRBJ2-1, the V gene TRBV4-3; 12 bases align to TRBD2. The V gene's germline CDR1 is LGHNA and CDR2 YSLEER. V lost 4 bases to trimming and J lost 2 bases; unmatched junction nucleotides: 3. This CDR3 contains 16 residues. CDR3 sequence: CASSPGLAGPYNEQFF. Here the CDR3 DNA reads TGCGCCAGCAGCCCCGGACTAGCGGGACCCTACAATGAGCAGTTCTTC.

This clonotype turned up a few times. J is TRBJ2-1 and V is TRBV5-6; possibly TRBD2 for D (6 bases). The CDR3 runs 12 residues. Germline V gene lookup returns CDR1 SGHDT and CDR2 YYEEEE. The V end lost 4 bases, the J end lost 5 bases, and 7 bases lay between the germline ends. CDR3 sequence: CASSPGDNEQFF. The CDR3, as DNA: TGTGCCAGCAGCCCGGGGGACAATGAGCAGTTCTTC. Full variable domain (outside the CDR3, taken from reference TRBV5-6 and TRBJ2-1): DAGVTQSPTHLIKTRGQQVTLRCSPKSGHDTVSWYQQALGQGPQFIFQYYEEEERQRGNFPDRFSGHQFPNYSSELNVNALLLGDSALYLCASSPGDNEQFFGPGTRLTVL.

The J gene is TRBJ1-5, the V gene TRBV12-3 or TRBV12-4; D might be TRBD1 (5 bases). This CDR3 has 18 residues. Trimming took 8 bases from V and 5 from J, leaving 28 bases between them. In DNA, the CDR3 is TGTGCCAGCGTATTCACCCCCGGGACTACTTTCAGGGATCAGCCCCAGCATTTT. Its translation is CASVFTPGTTFRDQPQHF.

The V call is TRBV9, the J call TRBJ1-1; 7 bases match TRBD1. The CDR3 sequence is 15 residues long. V lost 6 bases, J lost 1 base, and 9 bases stayed unmatched. Germline values: CDR1 SGDLS, CDR2 YYNGEE. The CDR3 bases are TGTGCCAGCACCCTAACCGGGACAGCGAACACTGAAGCTTTCTTT. This encodes CASTLTGTANTEAFF.

The V gene is TRBV27, the J gene TRBJ1-4; no definite D call. The CDR3 is made up of 15 amino acids. The germline gives CDR1 MNHEY, CDR2 SMNVEV (reference sequence). Trimming took off 3 bases at V and 5 bases at J, with 13 bases between the two ends. CDR3 region: CASSFSGRENEKLFF. In nucleotides, the CDR3 is TGTGCCAGCAGTTTTTCGGGGAGGGAGAATGAAAAACTGTTTTTT.

This chain joins TRBV20-1 and TRBJ2-3, with D unclear. The CDR3 totals 12 residues. CDR1 DFQATT and CDR2 SNEGSKA come from the germline V gene (reference sequence). The CDR3 protein is CSTYSSTDTQYF. The CDR3 nucleotides are TGCAGCACCTACTCCAGCACAGATACGCAGTATTTT.

V gene TRBV4-1 combines with J gene TRBJ1-5, with D possibly being TRBD1 (5 bases). Per germline, CDR1 MGHRA and CDR2 YSYEKL. CDR3 length: 13 amino acids. Between the trimmed V and J ends, which lost 3 bases and 9 bases, there was a span of 12 bases. CDR3 protein: CASSQDTQGPQHF. In DNA, the CDR3 is TGCGCCAGCAGCCAGGACACCCAGGGGCCCCAGCATTTT.

This clonotype was seen once. The genes are TRBV6-5 and TRBJ2-1, with no clear D. Trimming removed 6 bases from V and 6 bases from J, with 12 bases in between. The CDR3 totals 13 residues. CDR1 MNHEY and CDR2 SVGAGI come from the germline V gene. For the CDR3, the DNA is TGTGCCAGCAGCCCCGATTGGGGCAATGAGCAGTTCTTC. Amino acids: CASSPDWGNEQFF.

The chain links TRBV15 to TRBJ1-1; unclear D gene. In germline, CDR1 is LNHNV, CDR2 YYDKDF (reference sequence). This CDR3 spans 15 amino acids. The V gene lost 0 bases and the J gene lost 4 bases, with 12 bases spanning the gap. The DNA for the CDR3 is TGTGCCACCAGCAGAGATATGGCCATTTCCACTGAAGCTTTCTTT. It translates to CATSRDMAISTEAFF.

This clonotype has more than one count but fewer than ten. The CDR3 DNA sequence: TGTGCCAGCAGCTCCCGGACAGGGGGTCAAGAGACCCAGTACTTC. Encoded protein: CASSSRTGGQETQYF. The gene calls are TRBV7-9 and TRBJ2-5; 10 bases are a match to TRBD1. The V and J ends lost 4 bases and 2 bases, in that order; junction bases with no gene match: 4. The CDR3 is 15 amino acids. CDR1 is SEHNR, CDR2 FQNEAQ, per germline (reference sequence).

V is TRBV19 and J is TRBJ1-1; TRBD1 agrees at 9 bases. Germline V gives CDR1 LNHDA, CDR2 SQIVND (reference sequence). This CDR3 comprises 17 residues. Losses at the gene ends were 7 bases for V and 1 base for J; bases not matched to a gene: 13. CDR3 sequence reads: CASTEPKGQGENTEAFF. CDR3 DNA: TGTGCCAGTACCGAACCTAAGGGACAGGGAGAGAACACTGAAGCTTTCTTT.

This chain links TRBV6-2 or TRBV6-3 with TRBJ2-5; no clear D gene. CDR3 length: 14 residues. CDR1 is MNHEY and CDR2 is SVGEGT in the germline V gene. Between the trimmed V and J ends, which lost 5 bases and 5 bases, there was a span of 15 bases. The CDR3 region has the DNA TGTGCCAGCAGTGACACCGACCACGGTGAGACCCAGTACTTC. This encodes CASSDTDHGETQYF.

The chain carries TRBV7-6 and TRBJ2-1; 7 bases are a match to TRBD1. V lost 1 base, J lost 8 bases, and 11 bases stayed unmatched. The length of the CDR3 is 16 residues. CDR1 and CDR2 (germline): SGHVS, FNYEAQ. The CDR3 DNA follows: TGTGCCAGCAGCTTAGTGGGTAGAGGGGGCATGGATGAGCAGTTCTTC. Translating gives CASSLVGRGGMDEQFF.